This TCR beta chain was retrieved from a study of pediatric ulcerative colitis. Some clones are missing from TCRdb's copy, which holds only in-frame ones; the method was immunoSEQ multiplex PCR. The sample contains 55,000 to 70,000 clones, about 90% of which appear only once. Regarding the study as a whole: No controls had the two rectal clonotypes shared by ulcerative colitis patients. Two patients had blood samples with substantially reduced template counts.

The CDR3 contains 16 residues. Trimming cost V 0 bases and J 3 bases, with 12 bases left between them. Germline assignment: CDR1 ENHRY and CDR2 SYGVKD. For this clone: Antigen unknown.

Controls had normal endoscopy and no IBD diagnosis within a year. The source of this sequence is a boy aged 5-17 years who was a control in a study of pediatric ulcerative colitis. The chain has TRBV10-3 and TRBJ1-5; TRBD1 might be the D (6 bases). Sample: blood. The CDR3 is CAISESGGVNNQPQHF. The CDR3 DNA reads TGTGCCATCAGTGAGTCAGGGGGGGTTAACAATCAGCCCCAGCATTTT.